The rows below give T cell receptor beta chains drawn from one sample of a study of OX40 agonist ivuxolimab in advanced cancers. The data were produced by immunoSEQ multiplex PCR, yet TCRdb's version contains in-frame clones alone and is incomplete. The repertoire holds 19,000 or so clones, approximately 87% seen once, with about 15% in the top ten. This sample comprised CD4+ or CD8+ T cells sorted from blood, obtained in a trial of the OX40 agonist ivuxolimab. These receptors all stem from an adult with an advanced solid tumor such as melanoma, head and neck, liver or kidney cancer. The CDR3 runs from the conserved cysteine through the conserved F or W. The order of the fields is clone size, J gene, D gene, V gene, CDR3 DNA, CDR3 protein. The D gene is left open where the match is weak. Clone size is given for some rows only: seen once, a few or many times, or a class if the clone is expanded.

>once|TRBJ2-3|NA|TRBV5-1
TGCGCCAGCAGCTTGGGGGCCGCTGGCACAGATACGCAGTATTTT
CASSLGAAGTDTQYF
>NA|TRBJ1-4|TRBD1|TRBV7-9
TGTGCCAGCAGCTTATTCGGGACAGGGGAAGAAAAACTGTTTTTT
CASSLFGTGEEKLFF
>NA|TRBJ2-1|TRBD2|TRBV19
TGTGCCAGTATCCCCTTAGCGGGAGGGTCCAATGAGCAGTTCTTC
CASIPLAGGSNEQFF
>NA|TRBJ1-1|TRBD1|TRBV2
TGTGCCAGCAGAGGGGAATGGGGACAGGGAGGGATGAACACTGAAGCTTTCTTT
CASRGEWGQGGMNTEAFF
>NA|TRBJ1-1|NA|TRBV7-3
TGTGCCAGCAGCTTCGACATGAACACTGAAGCTTTCTTT
CASSFDMNTEAFF
>NA|TRBJ1-2|NA|TRBV5-4
TGTGCCAGCAGCTTGGCTGGGGAGTATGGCTACACCTTC
CASSLAGEYGYTF
>NA|TRBJ2-1|TRBD2|TRBV7-2
TGTGCCAGCAGCTTAATCGAGCGGGGGGGCCAGGGTGAGCAGTTCTTC
CASSLIERGGQGEQFF
>NA|TRBJ2-1|NA|TRBV18
TGTGCCAGCTCACCAACCCAGGGCAACAATGAGCAGTTCTTC
CASSPTQGNNEQFF
>few|TRBJ2-7|NA|TRBV7-9
TGTGCCAGCAGTTCAGCCTACGAGCAGTACTTC
CASSSAYEQYF
>NA|TRBJ1-6|NA|TRBV6-4
TGTGCCAGCAGTACCACCAATAATTCACCCCTCCACTTT
CASSTTNNSPLHF
>once|TRBJ1-4|NA|TRBV18
TGTGCCAGCTCACCCCCCACGGGGGCAGGAAAACTGTTTTTT
CASSPPTGAGKLFF
>once|TRBJ2-1|TRBD2|TRBV2
TGTGCCAGCAGGCTAAGGGCGGGAGACAATGAGCAGTTCTTC
CASRLRAGDNEQFF
>NA|TRBJ1-2|NA|TRBV7-9
TGTGCCAGCAGCCCCACGGGGTATGGCTACACCTTC
CASSPTGYGYTF
>NA|TRBJ1-5|TRBD1|TRBV2
TGTGCCAGCAGACCCGGGACAGGCTTCCAGCCCCAGCATTTT
CASRPGTGFQPQHF
>NA|TRBJ1-2|NA|TRBV27
TGTGCCAGCAGTCCTACAGGAAAGTATGGCTACACCTTC
CASSPTGKYGYTF
>NA|TRBJ2-7|NA|TRBV7-9
TGTGCCAGCAGCCGGAGGCCCTACGAGCAGTACTTC
CASSRRPYEQYF
>NA|TRBJ1-6|TRBD1|TRBV25-1
TGTGCCAGCAGTTGGGACAGAGATAATTCACCCCTCCACTTT
CASSWDRDNSPLHF
>NA|TRBJ2-3|TRBD2|TRBV7-2
TGTGCCAGCAGCTTTTTGGCGGGAGGCGGCCGCGCAGATACGCAGTATTTT
CASSFLAGGGRADTQYF
>NA|TRBJ1-2|NA|TRBV7-2
TGTGCCAGCAGCTTAGCGGGGGCTTTTTCTTTTGGCTACACCTTC
CASSLAGAFSFGYTF
>NA|TRBJ2-1|NA|TRBV30
TGTGCCTGGGCCAGGGTCTACAATGAGCAGTTCTTC
CAWARVYNEQFF
>NA|TRBJ2-3|NA|TRBV5-8
TGTGCCAGCAGCTGGGGCAGCGGCACGGGAAGCACAGATACGCAGTATTTT
CASSWGSGTGSTDTQYF
>NA|TRBJ2-1|TRBD2|TRBV7-3
TGTGCCAGCAGCTTAAATCCTAGCGGGAGGTATGAGCAGTTCTTC
CASSLNPSGRYEQFF
>few|TRBJ1-2|NA|TRBV15
TGTGCCACCAGCATGCGCGGCAAGAGCTACACCTTC
CATSMRGKSYTF